This T cell receptor beta chain was retrieved from a study of blood T cell repertoires in COVID-19. In the study overall: Samples representing acute and convalescent COVID-19 were sourced from the United States, Italy and Spain. PBMCs, B-cell-depleted T cells, or T cells were the source of the cDNA or gDNA that made up the material.

The authors' processing: Estimation of nucleated cell counts was performed using reference gene primer amplification. The data were produced by immunoSEQ multiplex PCR, yet TCRdb's version contains in-frame clones alone and is incomplete. The V and J calls and clone size were taken over from that table, and D and trimming were inferred from the DNA. This table holds over 110,000 clones, approximately 88% found once. Germline V gene sequence: CDR1 LNHNV, CDR2 YYDKDF (reference sequence). CDR3 length: 16 residues. Trimming shortened V by 0 bases and J by 10 bases, and 21 bases separated the two germline ends.

The sample comprised peripheral blood. The chain has TRBV15 and TRBJ1-1; TRBD1 is a possible D gene (6 bases). The receptor was isolated from a human donor in a cohort sampled during active COVID-19. CDR3 region: CATSRDGGRQVPSAFF. CDR3 coding DNA: TGTGCCACCAGCAGAGATGGGGGCCGACAGGTCCCTTCAGCTTTCTTT. Together with reference TRBV15 and TRBJ1-1, the CDR3 gives the full variable domain: DAMVIQNPRYQVTQFGKPVTLSCSQTLNHNVMYWYQQKSSQAPKLLFHYYDKDFNNEADTPDNFQSRRPNTSFCFLDIRSPGLGDTAMYLCATSRDGGRQVPSAFFGQGTRLTVV.